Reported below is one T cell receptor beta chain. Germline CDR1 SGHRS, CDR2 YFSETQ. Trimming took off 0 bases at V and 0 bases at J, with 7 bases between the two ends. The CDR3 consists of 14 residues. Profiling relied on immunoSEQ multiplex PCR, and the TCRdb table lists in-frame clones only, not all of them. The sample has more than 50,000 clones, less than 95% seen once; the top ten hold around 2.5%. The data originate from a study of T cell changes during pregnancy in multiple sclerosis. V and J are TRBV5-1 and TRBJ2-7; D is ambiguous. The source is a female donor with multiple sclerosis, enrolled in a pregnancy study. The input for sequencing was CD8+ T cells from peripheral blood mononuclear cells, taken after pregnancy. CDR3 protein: CASSLDSGSYEQYF. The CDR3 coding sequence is TGCGCCAGCAGCTTGGACTCCGGCTCCTACGAGCAGTACTTC. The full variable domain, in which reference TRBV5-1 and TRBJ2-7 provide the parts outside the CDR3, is KAGVTQTPRYLIKTRGQQVTLSCSPISGHRSVSWYQQTPGQGLQFLFEYFSETQRNKGNFPGRFSGRQFSNSRSEMNVSTLELGDSALYLCASSLDSGSYEQYFGPGTRLTVT.